Listed here is a single TCR beta chain. J lost 16 bases, V lost 0 bases, and 8 bases had no gene match. The CDR3 extends over 13 amino acids. Germline V gene data show CDR1 as SGHKS and CDR2 as YYEKEE (reference sequence). The data belong to a study of T cell changes during pregnancy in multiple sclerosis. Libraries were prepared by immunoSEQ multiplex PCR; TCRdb keeps only in-frame clonotypes and omits some of them. The table shows tens of thousands of clones, with 80% to 90% occurring only once. J is TRBJ2-1 and V is TRBV5-5; TRBD1 matches 9 bases. This sequence originates from a female donor with multiple sclerosis, enrolled in a pregnancy study. The sample here was CD4+ T cells from peripheral blood mononuclear cells, taken in the first trimester of pregnancy. The CDR3 is CASSLVPDRGSFF. The CDR3 DNA sequence: TGTGCCAGCAGCTTGGTCCCGGACAGGGGATCCTTCTTC.